This passage covers 19 T cell receptor beta chains from one sample sequenced in a study of CD8+CD57+ T cells in acquired aplastic anemia. For CDR3 and TCR beta VDJ profiling, genomic DNA was the template used. TCRdb independently ran MiXCR on the reads; one entry per CDR3 protein. The sample yields approximately 98,000 distinct CDR3 sequences, around two thirds seen once. The authors sequenced patients whose flow cytometry had shown CD8+CD57+ cell expansion. Sequenced material: sorted CD4+, CD8+, or CD8+CD57+ T cells (not recorded which) from PBMCs. The receptors were gathered from a human donor with aplastic anemia.

This clonotype appeared a few times. This chain uses TRBV29-1 with TRBJ2-3; the match to TRBD2 covers 12 bases. Losses at the gene ends were 7 bases for V and 6 bases for J; bases not matched to a gene: 8. CDR3 length equals 14 residues. Germline V lookup: CDR1 SQVTM, CDR2 ANQGSEA. Here the CDR3 reads CSALTSGRLDTQYF. In DNA, the CDR3 is TGCAGCGCCCTAACTAGCGGGAGGCTCGATACGCAGTATTTT.

This rearrangement joins TRBV7-3 to TRBJ2-7; 8 bases are shared with TRBD2. J lost 5 bases, V lost 3 bases, and 9 bases had no gene match. The CDR3 spans 15 residues. CDR1 SGHTA and CDR2 FQGTGA come from the germline V gene. CDR3 region: CASSFSGGRTDEQYF. The CDR3 DNA reads TGTGCCAGCAGCTTTTCCGGCGGGAGGACCGACGAGCAGTACTTC.

J is TRBJ1-1 and V is TRBV9; no clear D. The CDR3 spans 15 residues. V was shortened by 0 bases and J by 1 base, with 10 bases between the two germline ends. The germline CDR1 and CDR2 sequences are SGDLS and YYNGEE. CDR3 coding DNA: TGTGCCAGCAGCGTAGACGGAGCCGGGAACACTGAAGCTTTCTTT. Encoded protein: CASSVDGAGNTEAFF.

This clonotype occurred a few times. CDR3 loop: CSVGLRLSTDTQYF. CDR3 bases: TGCAGCGTGGGACTACGTCTGAGCACAGATACGCAGTATTTT. J is TRBJ2-3 and V is TRBV29-1; 7 positions agree with TRBD2. The CDR3 spans 14 residues. Per the germline V gene, CDR1 is SQVTM and CDR2 is ANQGSEA. V lost 6 bases to trimming and J lost 0 bases; unmatched junction nucleotides: 6.

The rearrangement joins TRBV29-1 to TRBJ1-1; D unclear. The CDR3 runs to 11 residues. V was shortened by 5 bases and J by 2 bases, with 6 bases between the two germline ends. Germline V gene data show CDR1 as SQVTM and CDR2 as ANQGSEA. CDR3 DNA sequence: TGCAGCGTTTATGTCAACACTGAAGCTTTCTTT. Amino acids: CSVYVNTEAFF.

This clonotype was observed a handful of times. A much more abundant neighbour one base away suggests this may be a read error. This chain connects TRBV19 to TRBJ1-1; no definite D call. V dropped 1 base and J dropped 4 bases, with 4 bases sitting between them. The CDR3 consists of 12 residues. Germline V gives CDR1 LNHDA, CDR2 SQIVND (reference sequence). CDR3 region: CASSIGCTEAFF. DNA for the CDR3: TGTGCCAGTAGTATAGGGTGCACTGAAGCTTTCTTT.

A word on this clonotype: One end of the junction does not line up with germline, which may come from a read error. The V gene is TRBV10-3, the J gene TRBJ2-2, with D hard to call. The CDR3 runs to 14 residues. The V gene's germline CDR1 is ENHRY and CDR2 SYGVKD. The CDR3 region is CASSYAPVGGELFF. For the CDR3, the DNA is TGTGCCAGCAGTTACGCCCCTGTAGGCGGGGAGCTGTTTTTT.

The chain employs TRBV5-6 and TRBJ1-2; 8 nucleotides agree with TRBD1. Germline V CDR1 and CDR2: SGHDT, YYEEEE. J was trimmed by 3 bases and V by 7 bases; bases with no gene match: 2. CDR3 size: 12 residues. The CDR3 nucleotides read TGTGCCAGCTTGGGACAGGACTATGGCTACACCTTC. Translating gives CASLGQDYGYTF.

This clonotype showed up many times. The chain carries TRBV12-3 or TRBV12-4 and TRBJ2-1; TRBD2 agrees at 15 bases. This CDR3 contains 18 residues. With V trimmed by 6 bases and J by 2 bases, 8 bases remained unmatched. The CDR3 DNA reads as TGTGCCAGCAGACTCGGACTAGCGGGAGGGCCAGCCTACAATGAGCAGTTCTTC. Translated: CASRLGLAGGPAYNEQFF.

The chain is built from TRBV7-8 and TRBJ1-6; D is perhaps TRBD1 (5 bases). CDR3 length equals 15 residues. Looked up from germline, CDR1 is SGHVS and CDR2 is FQNEAQ. V was cut by 5 bases and J by 4 bases, with 12 bases left in between. CDR3 bases: TGTGCCAGCAGCATGACCGACAGTTATAATTCACCCCTCCACTTT. Translating it yields CASSMTDSYNSPLHF.

The V and J genes are TRBV7-9 and TRBJ2-7, with 7 bases aligning to TRBD2. With 8 bases clipped from V and 6 bases from J, the junction kept 13 bases outside the gene matches. This CDR3 is 14 amino acids long. Germline CDR1 is SEHNR and CDR2 is FQNEAQ (reference sequence). CDR3 amino acids: CASHALTGGGEQYF. CDR3 in DNA: TGTGCCAGCCATGCACTAACGGGAGGAGGCGAGCAGTACTTC.

This clonotype occurred a few times. The chain uses TRBV24-1 and TRBJ1-1, with TRBD1 matching 10 bases. V lost 9 bases, J lost 5 bases, and 8 bases stayed unmatched. This CDR3 contains 14 residues. Looked up from germline, CDR1 is KGHDR and CDR2 is SFDVKD. The DNA for the CDR3 is TGTGCCACCCGTTTTGGACAGGGGGATACTGAAGCTTTCTTT. Protein product: CATRFGQGDTEAFF.

The chain joins TRBV19 to TRBJ1-3; unclear D gene. The CDR3 spans 14 residues. CDR1 and CDR2 (germline): LNHDA, SQIVND (reference sequence). Trimming took off 5 bases at V and 4 bases at J, with 12 bases between the two ends. DNA of the CDR3: TGTGCCAGTAGTGCCGGCCCCGGGGGAAACACCATATATTTT. It encodes CASSAGPGGNTIYF.

The chain links TRBV2 to TRBJ2-1; a weak D match, TRBD1 (5 bases). From germline, CDR1 is SNHLY and CDR2 FYNNEI. V dropped 8 bases and J dropped 12 bases, with 14 bases sitting between them. The CDR3 is 11 residues long. CDR3 sequence: CASGAEILQFF. CDR3 bases: TGTGCCAGCGGGGCGGAGATCCTGCAGTTCTTC.

This clonotype was detected many times. V is TRBV5-1 and J is TRBJ1-1; D is possibly TRBD1 (6 bases). The V end was cut by 6 bases, the J end by 1 base, with 7 bases between. Germline CDR1 SGHRS, CDR2 YFSETQ. The CDR3 has 12 residues. The CDR3 DNA reads as TGCGCCAGCAAACAGGGGAACACTGAAGCTTTCTTT. Translation gives CASKQGNTEAFF.

The V call is TRBV20-1, the J call TRBJ2-7, with D unresolved. The CDR3 is 12 amino acids. Germline values: CDR1 DFQATT, CDR2 SNEGSKA (reference sequence). The V end was cut by 3 bases, the J end by 3 bases, with 9 bases between. The CDR3 nucleotides are TGCAGTGCTAGTCTCCAGAACTACGAGCAGTACTTC. Translation gives CSASLQNYEQYF.

This sequence joins TRBV29-1 and TRBJ2-1; 10 bases align to TRBD2. The ends lost 7 bases at V and 4 bases at J; junction bases unmatched: 4. Germline V gene data show CDR1 as SQVTM and CDR2 as ANQGSEA. This CDR3 region has 13 residues. The CDR3 DNA is TGCAGCGCGAGCGGGAGGGGGTACAATGAGCAGTTCTTC. Its translation: CSASGRGYNEQFF.

The chain employs TRBV2 and TRBJ1-3; weak D call: TRBD1 (5 bases). V dropped 5 bases and J dropped 3 bases, with 14 bases sitting between them. CDR3 length: 15 residues. Germline V gene lookup returns CDR1 SNHLY and CDR2 FYNNEI. This chain's CDR3 is CASSPRDDNGNTIYF. In DNA, the CDR3 is TGTGCCAGCAGTCCCCGGGACGACAATGGAAACACCATATATTTT.

A few counts support this clonotype. The V gene is TRBV15, the J gene TRBJ1-2; 10 nucleotides agree with TRBD1. V trimming: 0 bases; J trimming: 12 bases; junction bases outside the gene matches: 7. Germline-derived CDR1 and CDR2 are LNHNV and YYDKDF (reference sequence). CDR3 length: 14 amino acids. CDR3: CATSRDQGTGAHTF. CDR3 in DNA: TGTGCCACCAGCAGAGATCAGGGGACAGGGGCCCACACCTTC. The whole variable domain, remainder taken from reference TRBV15 and TRBJ1-2, is DAMVIQNPRYQVTQFGKPVTLSCSQTLNHNVMYWYQQKSSQAPKLLFHYYDKDFNNEADTPDNFQSRRPNTSFCFLDIRSPGLGDTAMYLCATSRDQGTGAHTFGSGTRLTVV.